The 11 T cell receptor beta chains presented below share a single source sample, sequenced in a study of T cells in Graves' hyperthyroidism and ophthalmopathy. Regions amplified from RNA transcripts were the TCR beta CDR3 regions. During a first-round RT-PCR of the TCR CDR3, the HTBI primer set was used. Via MiXCR, TCRdb re-called the multiplex PCR reads, giving one row per CDR3 protein. The sample carries some 560,000 distinct CDR3 sequences, less than 20% recorded once. The material sequenced was blood. The receptors shown here come from a woman in her thirties with Graves' hyperthyroidism.

At least ten counts were recorded for this clonotype. J is TRBJ2-7 and V is TRBV29-1; 9 nucleotides align to TRBD1. V was pared by 6 bases and J by 3 bases, with 6 bases of the junction left unmatched. The CDR3 has 13 residues. Germline CDR1 reads SQVTM; CDR2 reads ANQGSEA. In nucleotides, the CDR3 is TGCAGCGTGTCCGGGACAGGGAGCTACGAGCAGTACTTC. Amino acid sequence: CSVSGTGSYEQYF.

This clonotype has a count of ten or more. The V call is TRBV7-9, the J call TRBJ2-1; 12 bases line up with TRBD2. Per the germline V gene, CDR1 is SEHNR and CDR2 is FQNEAQ (reference sequence). The CDR3 sequence is 16 residues long. V gave up 8 bases and J gave up 0 bases; unmatched junction bases: 5. CDR3 coding DNA: TGTGCCAGCGCGGGACTAGCGGGCTTCTCCTACAATGAGCAGTTCTTC. Translated, it gives CASAGLAGFSYNEQFF.

As concerns this clonotype: At one end, the junction sequence differs from germline, possibly due to a read error. V usage is TRBV3-1 and J usage is TRBJ2-7; D is uncertain. The CDR3 contains 14 residues. Germline-derived CDR1 and CDR2 are LGHDT and YNNKEL (reference sequence). The CDR3 sequence is CASIQVSPSYEQYF. CDR3 DNA sequence: TGTGCCAGCATCCAAGTGTCTCCTTCCTACGAGCAGTACTTC.

The CDR3 here is CASRTQGEGVRTEAFF. CDR3 in DNA: TGCGCCAGCAGGACTCAGGGGGAAGGAGTTCGCACTGAAGCTTTCTTT. J is TRBJ1-1 and V is TRBV5-1; 7 bases match TRBD1. The CDR3 is made up of 16 amino acids. Germline V gene sequence: CDR1 SGHRS, CDR2 YFSETQ. Germline trimming cut 5 bases from V and 4 bases from J; bases unmatched to any gene: 14.

This rearrangement joins TRBV4-3 to TRBJ2-1; D remains ambiguous. CDR1 is LGHNA and CDR2 is YSLEER in the germline V gene. Trimming shortened V by 6 bases and J by 2 bases, and 14 bases separated the two germline ends. This CDR3 spans 15 amino acids. CDR3: CASRENRETYNEQFF. DNA for the CDR3: TGCGCCAGCAGAGAGAACAGAGAAACCTACAATGAGCAGTTCTTC.

V and J are TRBV5-1 and TRBJ2-1, with D possibly matching TRBD1 (6 bases). The CDR3 runs to 16 residues. Germline values: CDR1 SGHRS, CDR2 YFSETQ. Trimming stripped 0 bases from V and 10 bases from J, with 20 bases between. CDR3 sequence: CASSLDWDTALGEQFF. CDR3 in DNA: TGCGCCAGCAGCTTGGATTGGGACACAGCTCTAGGGGAGCAGTTCTTC.

In its sample, this clonotype was seen many times. The chain joins TRBV28 to TRBJ2-3; the match to TRBD2 covers 9 bases. This CDR3 is 17 amino acids long. Germline V gene data show CDR1 as MDHEN and CDR2 as SYDVKM. The V gene end was trimmed by 3 bases and the J gene end by 2 bases; junction bases not matched to a gene: 9. The DNA of the CDR3 is TGTGCCAGCAGTTTGCCTGGGGGACTAGCATTCACAGATACGCAGTATTTT. Protein sequence: CASSLPGGLAFTDTQYF.

This clonotype was recorded a few times. The chain is built from TRBV29-1 and TRBJ2-3, with D maybe TRBD2 (5 bases). The V end lost 2 bases, the J end lost 3 bases, and 21 bases lay between the germline ends. From germline, CDR1 is SQVTM and CDR2 ANQGSEA. The CDR3 runs to 17 residues. The CDR3 coding sequence is TGCAGCGTTGAAAGGCCTTTGCCCCGGGGTTTAACAGATACGCAGTATTTT. Residues: CSVERPLPRGLTDTQYF.

The chain uses TRBV7-9 and TRBJ1-1, with D perhaps TRBD1 (5 bases). V lost 5 bases to trimming and J lost 7 bases, with 17 bases between them. The CDR3 totals 14 residues. Germline V gene sequence: CDR1 SEHNR, CDR2 FQNEAQ (reference sequence). CDR3 in DNA: TGTGCCAGCAGCCCCATTTTGGGGGGGATTGAAGCTTTCTTT. It specifies CASSPILGGIEAFF. Full variable domain (outside the CDR3, taken from reference TRBV7-9 and TRBJ1-1): DTGVSQNPRHKITKRGQNVTFRCDPISEHNRLYWYRQTLGQGPEFLTYFQNEAQLEKSRLLSDRFSAERPKGSFSTLEIQRTEQGDSAMYLCASSPILGGIEAFFGQGTRLTVV.

In its sample, this clonotype was seen many times. The genes are TRBV6-2 or TRBV6-3 and TRBJ2-5; no clear D gene. The germline V gene has CDR1 MNHEY and CDR2 SVGEGT. V lost 8 bases and J 5 bases, leaving 12 bases between the germline ends. The CDR3 is made up of 12 amino acids. The CDR3 DNA reads as TGTGCCAGCGAGCAAGATACGGAGACCCAGTACTTC. Residues: CASEQDTETQYF.

The chain employs TRBV5-1 and TRBJ2-3, with 10 bases matching TRBD2. V gave up 4 bases and J gave up 1 base; unmatched junction bases: 6. The CDR3 is 16 amino acids. Germline CDR1 is SGHRS and CDR2 is YFSETQ. The CDR3 bases are TGCGCCAGCAGCGGACCTAGCGGGGGACGCACAGATACGCAGTATTTT. The encoded protein is CASSGPSGGRTDTQYF.